Listed here are 12 T cell receptor beta chains from one sample, sequenced in a study of CD8 T cells in Susac syndrome. After extraction with the RNeasy kit, about 0.5 to 1 ug of the RNA was reverse transcribed using random hexamers. TCRdb re-called the immunoSEQ multiplex PCR reads with MiXCR, one entry per CDR3 protein. The table records roughly 150,000 distinct CDR3 sequences, approximately 96% of them present only once. The sample was CD8+ T cells from PBMCs. The source of these receptors is a human donor with multiple sclerosis.

The chain recombines TRBV7-9 with TRBJ2-4; no clear D gene. Per the germline V gene, CDR1 is SEHNR and CDR2 is FQNEAQ (reference sequence). V shed 6 bases and J shed 1 base, with 13 bases lying between them. CDR3 length: 15 residues. CDR3: CASSETIRAKNIQYF. Written as DNA, the CDR3 is TGTGCCAGCAGTGAGACGATCCGGGCCAAAAACATTCAGTACTTC.

V gene TRBV29-1 combines with J gene TRBJ2-3, with TRBD2 matching 14 bases. V gave up 7 bases and J gave up 4 bases; unmatched junction bases: 7. Per germline, CDR1 SQVTM and CDR2 ANQGSEA. CDR3 length: 15 residues. Here the CDR3 reads CSALTSGGEADTQYF. The DNA of the CDR3 is TGCAGCGCTCTGACTAGCGGGGGGGAAGCAGATACGCAGTATTTT.

The V gene is TRBV3-1, the J gene TRBJ2-3, with D possibly called TRBD1 or TRBD2 (5 bases each). V lost 4 bases and J 5 bases, leaving 16 bases between the germline ends. CDR1 is LGHDT, CDR2 YNNKEL, per germline (reference sequence). CDR3 length: 15 residues. The CDR3 bases are TGTGCCAGCAGCCGAGAGGGGACCATTAAAGATACGCAGTATTTT. Its protein is CASSREGTIKDTQYF.

V is TRBV7-8 and J is TRBJ1-1; D remains ambiguous. This CDR3 is 17 amino acids long. Germline V gene data show CDR1 as SGHVS and CDR2 as FQNEAQ. Trimming pared 5 bases from V and 5 bases from J, leaving 24 bases between. CDR3 nucleotide sequence: TGTGCCAGCAGCCCTAGGGCCCCGGTGGCCGAGAATACTGAAGCTTTCTTT. Translated, it gives CASSPRAPVAENTEAFF.

This chain links TRBV27 with TRBJ2-7, with D perhaps matching TRBD1 (5 bases). Trimming took off 4 bases at V and 0 bases at J, with 10 bases between the two ends. The germline V gene encodes CDR1 MNHEY and CDR2 SMNVEV (reference sequence). The CDR3 consists of 14 residues. The CDR3, as DNA: TGTGCCAGCAGTTGGGGCAGGGACTCCTACGAGCAGTACTTC. This sequence encodes CASSWGRDSYEQYF.

This clonotype has a single count. The V gene is TRBV2, the J gene TRBJ1-5, with D hard to call. The CDR3 is 16 residues long. V shed 6 bases and J shed 2 bases, with 17 bases lying between them. The V gene's germline CDR1 is SNHLY and CDR2 FYNNEI. In nucleotides, the CDR3 is TGTGCCAGCAGGGCGGAGCCCGGGTTAGGCAATCAGCCCCAGCATTTT. It codes for CASRAEPGLGNQPQHF.

This clonotype has a single count. The gene calls are TRBV19 and TRBJ2-1, with TRBD2 matching 7 bases. Trimming at V came to 2 bases and at J to 4 bases, leaving 5 bases not matched to a gene. Germline V lookup: CDR1 LNHDA, CDR2 SQIVND (reference sequence). The CDR3 length is 15 residues. For the CDR3, the DNA is TGTGCCAGTAGTATATCCGGACTAGGTTACAATGAGCAGTTCTTC. Encoded protein: CASSISGLGYNEQFF.

The chain uses TRBV5-1 and TRBJ2-3; D is possibly TRBD1 (6 bases). The CDR3 runs to 13 residues. V was shortened by 3 bases and J by 4 bases, with 9 bases between the two germline ends. The V gene's germline CDR1 is SGHRS and CDR2 YFSETQ. The CDR3 region has the DNA TGCGCCAGCAGCTGGACAGTTTCAGATACGCAGTATTTT. Translation gives CASSWTVSDTQYF. Full variable domain (remainder filled in from reference TRBV5-1 and TRBJ2-3): KAGVTQTPRYLIKTRGQQVTLSCSPISGHRSVSWYQQTPGQGLQFLFEYFSETQRNKGNFPGRFSGRQFSNSRSEMNVSTLELGDSALYLCASSWTVSDTQYFGPGTRLTVL.

The rearrangement links TRBV29-1 to TRBJ2-3; D is unclear. The CDR3 is 14 amino acids. Trimming cost V 5 bases and J 4 bases, with 16 bases left between them. CDR1 SQVTM and CDR2 ANQGSEA come from the germline V gene. DNA of the CDR3: TGCAGCGTTTACTCCTTAAACCAGGCAGATACGCAGTATTTT. It encodes CSVYSLNQADTQYF.

This chain uses TRBV6-2 or TRBV6-3 with TRBJ2-5, with a weak D call TRBD1 (6 bases). Germline V gene lookup returns CDR1 MNHEY and CDR2 SVGEGT. The CDR3 has 11 amino acids. Trimming removed 6 bases from V and 12 bases from J, with 14 bases in between. The chain's CDR3 is CASRIGRTEYF. In DNA form, the CDR3 reads TGTGCCAGCAGGATAGGGCGGACAGAGTACTTC.

The chain links TRBV20-1 to TRBJ1-1; D might be TRBD1 (5 bases). The CDR3 is 15 amino acids. Per germline, CDR1 DFQATT and CDR2 SNEGSKA (reference sequence). The ends were cut back, 3 bases at V and 3 bases at J, with 17 bases in the middle. CDR3 in DNA: TGCAGTGCTAGGGAACGGGACGGGATTCACACTGAAGCTTTCTTT. This sequence encodes CSARERDGIHTEAFF.

The chain recombines TRBV27 with TRBJ2-1, with D uncertain. The germline CDR1 and CDR2 sequences are MNHEY and SMNVEV (reference sequence). V gave up 3 bases and J gave up 6 bases, with 9 bases separating them. This CDR3 comprises 13 residues. CDR3 sequence reads: CASSLALLNEQFF. CDR3 DNA: TGTGCCAGCAGTTTGGCACTCCTCAATGAGCAGTTCTTC.